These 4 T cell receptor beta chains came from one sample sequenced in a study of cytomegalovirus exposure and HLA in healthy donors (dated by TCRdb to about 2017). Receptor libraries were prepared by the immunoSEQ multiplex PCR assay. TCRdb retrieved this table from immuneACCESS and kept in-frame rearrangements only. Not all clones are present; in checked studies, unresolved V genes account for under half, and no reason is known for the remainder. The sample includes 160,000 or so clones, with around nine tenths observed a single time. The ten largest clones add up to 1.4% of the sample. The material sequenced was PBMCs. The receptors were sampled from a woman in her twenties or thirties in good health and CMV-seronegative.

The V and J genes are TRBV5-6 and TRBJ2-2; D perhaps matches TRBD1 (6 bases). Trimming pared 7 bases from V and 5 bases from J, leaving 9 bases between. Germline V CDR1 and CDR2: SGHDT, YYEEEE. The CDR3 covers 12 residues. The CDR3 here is CASVQGTGELFF. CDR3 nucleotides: TGTGCCAGCGTACAGGGTACCGGGGAGCTGTTTTTT.

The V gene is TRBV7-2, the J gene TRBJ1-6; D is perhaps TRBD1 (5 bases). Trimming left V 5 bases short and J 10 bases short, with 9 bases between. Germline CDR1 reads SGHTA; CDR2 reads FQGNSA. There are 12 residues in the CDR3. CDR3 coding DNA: TGTGCCAGCAGCCCCCGGGGGTCACCCCTCCACTTT. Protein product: CASSPRGSPLHF.

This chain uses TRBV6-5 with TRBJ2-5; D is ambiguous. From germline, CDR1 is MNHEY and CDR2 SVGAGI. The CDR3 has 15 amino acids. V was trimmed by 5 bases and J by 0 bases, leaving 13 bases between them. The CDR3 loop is CASSPPPGNQETQYF. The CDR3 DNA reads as TGTGCCAGCAGTCCGCCCCCCGGTAACCAAGAGACCCAGTACTTC.

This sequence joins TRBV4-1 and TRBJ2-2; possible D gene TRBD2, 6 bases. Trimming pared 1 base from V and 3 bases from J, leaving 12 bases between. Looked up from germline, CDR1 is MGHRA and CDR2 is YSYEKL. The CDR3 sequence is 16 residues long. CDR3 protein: CASSQGDLGDTGELFF. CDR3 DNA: TGCGCCAGCAGCCAAGGGGACTTGGGGGACACCGGGGAGCTGTTTTTT.